These T cell receptor beta chains were read from a single sample in a study of blood T cell repertoires in COVID-19. Sequencing was performed with immunoSEQ multiplex PCR; in TCRdb, only in-frame clones are kept and a portion is missing. The sample has about 170,000 clones; approximately 90% are singletons. Sequenced material: peripheral blood. All receptors derive from a man aged 18 to 29 with active or convalescent COVID-19. Both conserved end residues are part of each CDR3. A D gene is named only where the DNA matches it firmly. Size tells how often a clone was seen (once, few, many) or the class of an expanded clone, and some rows leave it out.

once 14 - TRBJ2-5 TRBV11-2 TGTGCCAGCAGCTCCCAAAATGCGCGAGAGACCCAGTACTTC CASSSQNARETQYF
- 13 - TRBJ1-6 TRBV7-9 TGTGCCAGCAGCTTAGAAGGGGATTCACCCCTCCACTTT CASSLEGDSPLHF
- 15 - TRBJ1-2 TRBV6-1 TGTGCCAGCAGTGATCCGGGAGGGTCCCACTATGGCTACACCTTC CASSDPGGSHYGYTF
- 16 - TRBJ1-6 TRBV2 TGTGCCAGCATAAAACAGGAACCCACCTATAATTCACCCCTCCACTTT CASIKQEPTYNSPLHF
- 15 TRBD1 TRBJ1-5 TRBV19 TGTGCCAGTAGGACGGGACAGGGGGTTGATCAGCCCCAGCATTTT CASRTGQGVDQPQHF
- 14 - TRBJ2-7 TRBV30 TGTGCCTGGAGTGAGGGGGGGAAGGGCTACGAGCAGTACTTC CAWSEGGKGYEQYF
- 14 TRBD1 TRBJ1-1 TRBV6-1 TGTGCCAGCAGTGAACTTAGGGTGGGGACAGGAGCTTTCTTT CASSELRVGTGAFF
- 13 - TRBJ1-1 TRBV14 TGTGCCAGCAGCCAGGACATGAACACTGAAGCTTTCTTT CASSQDMNTEAFF
- 15 - TRBJ1-5 TRBV23-1 TGCGCCAGCAGTCAAACGGGGAGTAGCAATCAGCCCCAGCATTTT CASSQTGSSNQPQHF
- 16 - TRBJ2-2 TRBV19 TGTGCCAGTAGTACCCCCGGTCTATCGAACACCGGGGAGCTGTTTTTT CASSTPGLSNTGELFF
few 16 - TRBJ2-1 TRBV19 TGTGCCAGTACCCCAGCCCCTCAGGGTTCCTACAATGAGCAGTTCTTC CASTPAPQGSYNEQFF
- 12 - TRBJ2-1 TRBV29-1 TGCAGCGTCCGGGTTGACTGGCGGAGGCAGTTCTTC CSVRVDWRRQFF
- 14 - TRBJ2-2 TRBV4-1 TGCGCCAGCGGGAAACGGGGGAGCGCCGGGGAGCTGTTTTTT CASGKRGSAGELFF
- 16 TRBD2 TRBJ2-2 TRBV4-2 TGTGCCAGCAGCCAAGCGGCTAGCGGGAACACCGGGGAGCTGTTTTTT CASSQAASGNTGELFF
- 17 - TRBJ2-2 TRBV7-6 TGTGCCAGCAGCTTAGAACCGGGATCGGTCAACACCGGGGAGCTGTTTTTT CASSLEPGSVNTGELFF
- 16 TRBD2 TRBJ2-3 TRBV3-1/TRBV3-2 TGTGCCAGCAGCGGACCGGGACTAGCGGGTATATATACGCAGTATTTT CASSGPGLAGIYTQYF
- 16 TRBD2 TRBJ2-5 TRBV28 TGTGCCAGCAGTACCCGAGGTAGCGGGGATCAAGAGACCCAGTACTTC CASSTRGSGDQETQYF
- 11 - TRBJ1-1 TRBV5-8 TGTGCCAGCAGCTTGGGTGGGGCCCCCAACTTT CASSLGGAPNF